This T cell receptor beta chain derives from a study of immune evolution from preneoplasia to lung adenocarcinoma. Sequencing used immunoSEQ multiplex PCR; TCRdb keeps in-frame clones, though not all of them. The sample lists about 3,800 clones, 65% to 85% seen once, with roughly 8.9% in the top ten. This CDR3 contains 13 residues. Germline V gives CDR1 KGHSH, CDR2 LQKENI. Deletions cut 2 bases from V and 2 bases from J, with 6 bases between. The sequencing input was FFPE adjacent normal lung tissue. V usage is TRBV18 and J usage is TRBJ1-1; D not certain. This TCR came from a person between 65 and 79 years old with lung adenocarcinoma. CDR3 coding DNA: TGTGCCAGCTCACCAGGGCTCAACACTGAAGCTTTCTTT. Translated, it gives CASSPGLNTEAFF.